The 12 T cell receptor beta chains given below trace back to one sample, sequenced in a study of T cells in Graves' hyperthyroidism and ophthalmopathy (dated by TCRdb to between 2018 and 2021). The library was produced with multiplex PCR. TCRdb records Illumina HiSeq 2000 as the sequencer. Amplification of TCR beta CDR3 regions was carried out from RNA transcripts. A first-round RT-PCR of the TCR CDR3 used the HTBI primer set with the Qiagen OneStep RT-PCR kit. TCRdb itself trimmed the public reads at Q25 with fastp, ran MiXCR and retained productive beta chains. Rows are combined by CDR3 protein, so each entry shows the most common genes and DNA. The sample contains approximately 590,000 distinct CDR3 sequences, 15% to 19% of them found a single time. 6.5% to 8% of the sample goes to the ten largest clones. The sequenced sample was blood. These receptors were obtained from a woman aged 25-40 years with Graves' hyperthyroidism.

This clonotype was observed many times. The rearrangement uses TRBV7-2 and TRBJ2-2; D is unclear. The germline CDR1 and CDR2 sequences are SGHTA and FQGNSA. The CDR3 sequence is 12 residues long. V was clipped by 7 bases and J by 4 bases, with 7 bases between them. CDR3 in amino acids: CASKVPTGELFF. As DNA, the CDR3 is TGTGCCAGCAAGGTCCCCACCGGGGAGCTGTTTTTT. Together with reference TRBV7-2 and TRBJ2-2, the CDR3 gives the full variable domain: GAGVSQSPSNKVTEKGKDVELRCDPISGHTALYWYRQSLGQGLEFLIYFQGNSAPDKSGLPSDRFSAERTGGSVSTLTIQRTQQEDSAVYLCASKVPTGELFFGEGSRLTVL.

This clonotype was recorded at least ten times. The J gene is TRBJ1-1, the V gene TRBV12-3 or TRBV12-4, with 7 bases aligning to TRBD1. The CDR3 contains 14 residues. The trim removed 9 bases at V and 0 bases at J, leaving 7 bases unmatched. CDR3 bases: TGTGCCAGTACACAGGGGAGCTTGAACACTGAAGCTTTCTTT. Amino acid sequence: CASTQGSLNTEAFF.

This sequence joins TRBV20-1 and TRBJ1-1; D remains ambiguous. V dropped 0 bases and J dropped 1 base, with 21 bases sitting between them. Germline V lookup: CDR1 DFQATT, CDR2 SNEGSKA (reference sequence). This CDR3 has 18 residues. CDR3 protein: CSARDPLLGDLSNTEAFF. In nucleotides, the CDR3 is TGCAGTGCTAGAGATCCCTTACTTGGAGATCTATCGAACACTGAAGCTTTCTTT.

This clonotype was counted at least ten times. J is TRBJ2-2 and V is TRBV5-1; D is unresolved. CDR1 SGHRS and CDR2 YFSETQ come from the germline V gene. V gave up 0 bases and J gave up 5 bases, with 11 bases separating them. The CDR3 loop spans 15 amino acids. In DNA, the CDR3 is TGCGCCAGCAGCTTGGTTCCAGGCCTGACCGGGGAGCTGTTTTTT. This sequence encodes CASSLVPGLTGELFF. Full variable domain (remainder filled in from reference TRBV5-1 and TRBJ2-2): KAGVTQTPRYLIKTRGQQVTLSCSPISGHRSVSWYQQTPGQGLQFLFEYFSETQRNKGNFPGRFSGRQFSNSRSEMNVSTLELGDSALYLCASSLVPGLTGELFFGEGSRLTVL.

This clonotype has a count of ten or more. The chain is built from TRBV2 and TRBJ2-7; D ambiguous. Germline CDR1 is SNHLY and CDR2 is FYNNEI. Trimming pared 4 bases from V and 0 bases from J, leaving 10 bases between. This CDR3 has 14 amino acids. DNA of the CDR3: TGTGCCAGCAGTGCGGCCGCGAGCTCCTACGAGCAGTACTTC. As protein: CASSAAASSYEQYF.

This clonotype was found many times. The V gene is TRBV20-1, the J gene TRBJ2-3; D ambiguous. The V gene lost 3 bases and the J gene lost 2 bases, with 15 bases spanning the gap. The CDR3 contains 15 residues. Looked up from germline, CDR1 is DFQATT and CDR2 is SNEGSKA (reference sequence). In DNA, the CDR3 is TGCAGTGCTAGTAGGGTCGAGACCTACACAGATACGCAGTATTTT. Protein: CSASRVETYTDTQYF.

The sample holds a few counts of this clonotype. The V call is TRBV5-6, the J call TRBJ1-1; D is unresolved. Trimming removed 3 bases at V and 1 base at J, with 13 bases between. Germline values: CDR1 SGHDT, CDR2 YYEEEE. The CDR3 runs to 15 residues. CDR3 sequence: CASSSFPGENTEAFF. The CDR3 nucleotides read TGTGCCAGCAGCTCGTTTCCGGGAGAGAACACTGAAGCTTTCTTT.

J is TRBJ2-2 and V is TRBV12-3 or TRBV12-4; no firm D call. The length of the CDR3 is 18 residues. Trimming stripped 8 bases from V and 5 bases from J, with 27 bases between. As DNA, the CDR3 is TGTGCCAGCGTCTTTACATCGACCGCTGCCCCTATTACCGGGGAGCTGTTTTTT. It yields the protein CASVFTSTAAPITGELFF.

This clonotype has a handful of counts. CDR3 in DNA: TGCAGTGCTAGAATGTGGGAAAACTCTGGAAACACCATATATTTT. The encoded protein is CSARMWENSGNTIYF. The V and J genes are TRBV20-1 and TRBJ1-3; D call uncertain. Trimming stripped 2 bases from V and 0 bases from J, with 11 bases between. There are 15 residues in the CDR3. Per the germline V gene, CDR1 is DFQATT and CDR2 is SNEGSKA (reference sequence).

V and J are TRBV27 and TRBJ2-4, with 7 positions matching TRBD1. This CDR3 has 16 amino acids. The ends lost 3 bases at V and 0 bases at J; junction bases unmatched: 5. Germline V gene sequence: CDR1 MNHEY, CDR2 SMNVEV (reference sequence). The CDR3 region has the DNA TGTGCCAGCAGTTTCCCGGACAGGCTAGCCAAAAACATTCAGTACTTC. Residues: CASSFPDRLAKNIQYF.

This clonotype appeared a few times. The rearrangement joins TRBV4-3 to TRBJ2-7; tentative D call: TRBD1 (6 bases). There are 17 residues in the CDR3. V was pared by 2 bases and J by 2 bases, with 19 bases between. CDR1 and CDR2 (germline): LGHNA, YSLEER. The chain's CDR3 is CASSQTFRGTSPYEQYF. CDR3 sequence (DNA): TGCGCCAGCAGCCAAACATTCAGGGGCACCAGCCCCTACGAGCAGTACTTC.

This clonotype was seen at least ten times. The CDR3 coding sequence is TGTGCCAGCCGTCGCAGCTCCTACAATGAGCAGTTCTTC. The encoded protein is CASRRSSYNEQFF. This rearrangement joins TRBV6-2 or TRBV6-3 to TRBJ2-1, with D hard to call. The V and J ends lost 8 bases and 0 bases respectively, with 8 bases between them. Germline CDR1 and CDR2: MNHEY and SVGEGT. There are 13 residues in the CDR3.